This paragraph covers one T cell receptor (beta chain) sequence. The antigen is not known. The data are from a study of T cell repertoires in cytomegalovirus infection. Study details: CMV epitopes used comprised recently identified HLA-C-restricted ones and well-studied HLA-B-restricted ones. Carrying CMV and the relevant HLA type showed in public TCR beta signatures. Study-level points and caveats: CMV-specific HLA-C-restricted TCR beta clonotypes dominated the ex vivo response. Frequencies of public TCR beta families were cumulated, and this identified carriers of CMV plus the relevant HLA.

TCRdb reprocessed the reads via MiXCR and lists one record per CDR3 protein. The sample has more than 300,000 distinct CDR3 sequences, about a third seen once; the top ten hold less than 15%. The clonotype was recovered from a human donor in good health (CMV status not recorded). Some clones in this sample may be carry-over from other donors' samples. The source was cultured PBMCs, collected from culture after CMV antigen stimulation.

CDR3 protein: CASSPLGREDEQYF. CDR3 in DNA: TGTGCCAGCAGCCCTTTAGGGAGGGAGGACGAGCAGTACTTC. The genes are TRBV11-2 and TRBJ2-7; 7 positions match TRBD2. With 5 bases clipped from V and 5 bases from J, the junction kept 9 bases outside the gene matches. Germline V lookup: CDR1 SGHAT, CDR2 FQNNGV. The CDR3 is made up of 14 amino acids.